This T cell receptor beta chain was captured by sequencing in a study of identical twins. The CDR3 consists of 15 residues. The junction had 8 bases not matched to a gene; V was cut back by 1 base and J by 7 bases. CDR1 and CDR2 (germline): LGHNA, YNFKEQ. This clonotype has a count of ten or more. No antigen is known for it. A universal primer site came from template switching; cDNA carried unique molecular identifiers. MiXCR, applied by TCRdb to the 5' RACE reads, yields one record per CDR3 protein. The table shows roughly 150,000 distinct CDR3 sequences, with under 4.5% occurring only once. Regarding the study as a whole: Within cord blood, abundant beta clonotypes carried fewer insertions, but memory repertoires showed no such trend. Models came in too low on out-of-frame TCR alpha sharing in monozygotic twins.

What was sequenced was memory T cells sorted from blood. The TCR comes from a man aged 18 to 30 in good health. The rearrangement uses TRBV4-2 and TRBJ1-2, with 8 nucleotides matching TRBD1. CDR3 DNA: TGTGCCAGCAGCCAAGGCGGGCAGGGGGCGGGTGGCTACACCTTC. This gives the protein CASSQGGQGAGGYTF.